The entry below describes one T cell receptor (beta chain). The antigen this receptor binds is unknown. HCMV-specific IgG was detected in serum with a commercial ELISA kit to determine HCMV serostatus. Peripheral blood mononuclear cells were isolated from blood by Ficoll density gradient centrifugation. The listed sequencing device is Illumina HiSeq 2000. TCR beta cDNA libraries were prepared using 5'RACE template switching, which introduced a universal primer site and unique molecular identifiers. Synthesis of cDNA was primed from the TCR beta constant segment and was followed by two consecutive PCR amplification steps. The source study handled its data this way. MIGEC was used to demultiplex reads and group reads by UMI, and MiTCR was used to assemble and quantify clonotypes. To remove erroneous sequences, TCR cDNA sequences were retained only when supported by two or more reads. The tcR package was used for downstream repertoire analysis, with clonotypes matched between fractions based on CDR3 nucleotide sequence plus V segment. VDJmatch was used to annotate antigen specificity against VDJdb, with one amino acid substitution allowed in CDR3. TCRdb reprocessed the reads into one record per CDR3 protein sequence, lacking DNA. TCRdb, rather than the study authors, made the V and J calls. The table of this sample itemizes approximately 440,000 distinct CDR3 sequences. 1.4% of the sample belongs to the ten largest clones.

This sample stems from a study of T cells expressing NK-cell markers (dated by TCRdb to 2020 to 2021). Context from the whole study: TCR beta-chain repertoires were profiled in sorted CD3+CD56+NKG2C+, CD3+CD56+NKG2C- and CD3+CD56-NKG2C+ T-cell subsets from several donors. Seven of the eight sequenced donors were HCMV-seropositive and one was HCMV-seronegative. The study sequenced eight donors, all healthy volunteers chosen at random: three men and five women. Illumina HiSeq 2000/2500, MiSeq or NextSeq was used to sequence libraries as 2 x 150 bp reads.

Paper-wide results and their limitations: Those dominant clonotypes were again the most abundant among CD3+CD56-NKG2C+ cells in several donors, at about 28.3-65%. In over 5 donors, the dominant CD3+CD56+NKG2C+ clonotypes were among the top 10 CD8+ clonotypes and accounted for about 1.0-7.5% of CD8+ T cells. Whether the expanded NKG2C-expressing T cell clones were specific for HCMV antigens remained unclear.

The specimen was blood T cells: a sorted CD56 or NKG2C T cell subset, CD4+ or CD8+ T cells, or bulk PBMC T cells (not recorded which). This TCR was recovered from a woman in her forties or fifties in good health. Donor details come from another sample of the same person, matched by shared clones.

CDR3 reads: CASSQVFRGLASTDTQYF. Recombination linked TRBV4-2 to TRBJ2-3; without DNA, the TCRdb call of TRBD2 cannot be checked. The CDR3 has 18 amino acids, counting the end cysteine and phenylalanine. The entry carries no DNA sequence. The CDR1 and CDR2 encoded by the germline V gene are LGHNA and YNFKEQ.